This TCR beta chain was identified in a study of cytomegalovirus exposure and HLA in healthy donors. Study-wide results and caveats: Associated with HLA alleles at 0.05 false discovery rate in a later analysis were 16,951 TCR beta sequences. Later examination showed HLA-associated TCR beta chains had greater clonal expansion than equally common others. Usually a TCR sequence was rare, but some public TCRs were found in many donors.

There are 16 residues in the CDR3. CDR1 and CDR2 (germline): MNHEY, SVGAGI. V gave up 4 bases and J gave up 1 base; unmatched junction bases: 4. PCR used 60 Vbeta primers and 13 Jbeta primers. Sequencing used immunoSEQ multiplex PCR; TCRdb keeps in-frame clones, though not all of them. The data contain 110,000 or so clones, 82% of them singletons. To note about this clone: The target antigen is unknown.

The receptor comes from a woman aged 18-35 years in good health and CMV-seronegative. What was sequenced was PBMCs. The chain combines TRBV6-5 with TRBJ2-3; TRBD2 agrees at 11 bases. The CDR3 is CASSLDSGGGTDTQYF. The CDR3 bases are TGTGCCAGCAGTTTAGATAGCGGGGGGGGCACAGATACGCAGTATTTT.